The rows below give T cell receptor beta chains drawn from one sample of a study of PD-1 blockade in classical Hodgkin lymphoma. Profiling relied on immunoSEQ multiplex PCR, and the TCRdb table lists in-frame clones only, not all of them. Of 43,000 or so clones in the sample, about three quarters were seen once. Sequenced here: peripheral blood mononuclear cells (PBMCs), sampled at baseline. These receptors were taken from a human donor with classical Hodgkin lymphoma. Both conserved end residues are part of each CDR3. Each record gives: clone size, J gene, D gene, V gene, CDR3 protein, CDR3 DNA. D genes are given only for firm matches. Some rows have no size entry. The others give once, few or many, or a class for an expanded clone.

clone size: -; J gene: TRBJ2-7; D gene: TRBD2; V gene: TRBV6-5; CDR3 protein: CASPAEGRAYEQYF; CDR3 DNA: TGTGCCAGCCCCGCGGAGGGGAGGGCCTACGAGCAGTACTTC
clone size: -; J gene: TRBJ2-2; D gene: -; V gene: TRBV5-1; CDR3 protein: CASSLDVRIGSGELFF; CDR3 DNA: TGCGCCAGCAGCTTGGACGTCAGGATCGGTAGCGGGGAGCTGTTTTTT
clone size: -; J gene: TRBJ2-1; D gene: TRBD2; V gene: TRBV7-9; CDR3 protein: CASSLSSGSYNEQFF; CDR3 DNA: TGTGCCAGCAGCTTATCCAGCGGGAGCTACAATGAGCAGTTCTTC
clone size: few; J gene: TRBJ2-1; D gene: TRBD2; V gene: TRBV2; CDR3 protein: CASTRLAGGIDEQFF; CDR3 DNA: TGTGCCAGCACCCGACTAGCGGGAGGGATTGATGAGCAGTTCTTC
clone size: -; J gene: TRBJ1-1; D gene: -; V gene: TRBV15; CDR3 protein: CATSRDGFYEAFF; CDR3 DNA: TGTGCCACCAGCAGAGATGGTTTCTATGAAGCTTTCTTT
clone size: -; J gene: TRBJ1-6; D gene: -; V gene: TRBV19; CDR3 protein: CASSIGVSGRDSPLHF; CDR3 DNA: TGTGCCAGTAGTATAGGTGTATCAGGGCGAGATTCACCCCTCCACTTT
clone size: -; J gene: TRBJ2-7; D gene: TRBD2; V gene: TRBV28; CDR3 protein: CASSPASSGNYEQYF; CDR3 DNA: TGTGCCAGCAGTCCGGCCAGTAGCGGGAACTACGAGCAGTACTTC
clone size: -; J gene: TRBJ1-1; D gene: -; V gene: TRBV19; CDR3 protein: CASTPQAANIGAEAFF; CDR3 DNA: TGTGCCAGTACCCCCCAGGCGGCAAACATTGGGGCTGAAGCTTTCTTT
clone size: -; J gene: TRBJ2-3; D gene: TRBD2; V gene: TRBV6-4; CDR3 protein: CASSVTSGTDTQYF; CDR3 DNA: TGTGCCAGCAGTGTGACTAGCGGGACAGATACGCAGTATTTT
clone size: -; J gene: TRBJ1-2; D gene: -; V gene: TRBV7-3; CDR3 protein: CASSLNTAANYGYTF; CDR3 DNA: TGTGCCAGCAGCTTAAATACAGCAGCTAACTATGGCTACACCTTC
clone size: -; J gene: TRBJ1-1; D gene: -; V gene: TRBV5-6; CDR3 protein: CASSLDLEDTEAFF; CDR3 DNA: TGTGCCAGCAGCTTGGATCTGGAGGACACTGAAGCTTTCTTT
clone size: -; J gene: TRBJ1-1; D gene: -; V gene: TRBV28; CDR3 protein: CASSSAREDTEAFF; CDR3 DNA: TGTGCCAGCAGTTCGGCCAGGGAGGACACTGAAGCTTTCTTT
clone size: -; J gene: TRBJ1-1; D gene: TRBD1; V gene: TRBV28; CDR3 protein: CASSHLGQVEAFF; CDR3 DNA: TGTGCCAGCAGTCACCTAGGACAGGTTGAAGCTTTCTTT
clone size: -; J gene: TRBJ2-5; D gene: -; V gene: TRBV4-1; CDR3 protein: CASSSSVYQETQYF; CDR3 DNA: TGCGCCAGCAGCTCTAGCGTTTACCAAGAGACCCAGTACTTC
clone size: -; J gene: TRBJ2-1; D gene: TRBD2; V gene: TRBV6-4; CDR3 protein: CASSLSGTDNEQFF; CDR3 DNA: TGTGCCAGCAGCCTAAGCGGGACCGACAATGAGCAGTTCTTC
clone size: -; J gene: TRBJ1-1; D gene: -; V gene: TRBV19; CDR3 protein: CASSIEGGQANTEAFF; CDR3 DNA: TGTGCCAGTAGTATAGAGGGGGGACAAGCGAACACTGAAGCTTTCTTT